This T cell receptor (beta chain) derives from a study of blood T cell repertoires in COVID-19. The V segment lost 0 bases and the J segment 4 bases; nucleotides outside the gene matches: 9. Looked up from germline, CDR1 is SGHRS and CDR2 is YFSETQ. The CDR3 has 17 residues. Produced via immunoSEQ multiplex PCR; TCRdb's table is partial and in-frame only. The sample carries under 95,000 clones, about nine tenths recorded once. Sequences were obtained from peripheral blood. The receptor's source is a human donor in a cohort sampled during active COVID-19. The chain uses TRBV5-1 and TRBJ2-3; 9 bases map to TRBD2. The CDR3, as DNA: TGCGCCAGCAGCTTGGATCTCGGCGGGGGGGCCCCAGATACGCAGTATTTT. It is translated as CASSLDLGGGAPDTQYF.